What follows are 26 T cell receptor beta chains derived from one specimen sequenced in a study of blood T cell repertoires in COVID-19. Using immunoSEQ multiplex PCR, the repertoire was profiled, and TCRdb retains in-frame clones only, with some absent. The repertoire has 150,000 to 200,000 clones, 70% to 90% of them found once; the top ten carry approximately 9.8%. The source material was peripheral blood. The receptors originated from a woman of 80 years or more with acute or convalescent COVID-19.

V is TRBV6-5 and J is TRBJ1-2, with D possibly being TRBD1 (6 bases). V shed 7 bases and J shed 8 bases, with 14 bases lying between them. The CDR3 totals 12 residues. Germline lookup yields CDR1 MNHEY and CDR2 SVGAGI. The CDR3 bases are TGTGCCAGCACCCCAGGGGTCGGAGGCTACACCTTC. Residues: CASTPGVGGYTF.

The chain recombines TRBV5-4 with TRBJ2-6; 8 bases align to TRBD2. This CDR3 contains 19 residues. Germline V gene data show CDR1 as SGHNT and CDR2 as YYREEE (reference sequence). J gave up 0 bases and V 4 bases, and 12 bases lay outside the gene matches. The CDR3 DNA sequence: TGTGCCAGCAGCGAAGGCCCAGCGGGAGATACCTCTGGGGCCAACGTCCTGACTTTC. It specifies CASSEGPAGDTSGANVLTF.

The V call is TRBV2, the J call TRBJ2-2; TRBD2 matches at 8 bases. V was clipped by 7 bases and J by 2 bases; unmatched bases: 6. In germline, CDR1 is SNHLY, CDR2 FYNNEI. The CDR3 extends over 15 amino acids. The CDR3 loop reads CASNPSGYNTGELFF. The CDR3 region has the DNA TGTGCCAGCAATCCTAGCGGGTATAACACCGGGGAGCTGTTTTTT.

The chain combines TRBV7-9 with TRBJ2-2; D possibly corresponds to TRBD2 (6 bases). The germline CDR1 and CDR2 sequences are SEHNR and FQNEAQ (reference sequence). This CDR3 has 16 amino acids. V was pared by 5 bases and J by 7 bases, with 20 bases between. The CDR3 bases are TGTGCCAGCAGCAAAAGGCTTGGAGGGTTAGTCGGGGAGCTGTTTTTT. It encodes CASSKRLGGLVGELFF.

This chain joins TRBV2 and TRBJ1-6; TRBD1 agrees at 8 bases. The CDR3 is 14 residues long. The V gene end was trimmed by 9 bases and the J gene end by 4 bases; junction bases not matched to a gene: 5. Germline lookup yields CDR1 SNHLY and CDR2 FYNNEI. The CDR3 sequence: CASGQGSYNSPLHF. The DNA of the CDR3 is TGTGCCAGTGGACAGGGATCGTATAATTCACCCCTCCACTTT.

The sample holds a few counts of this clone. The V call is TRBV6-5, the J call TRBJ1-6, with no clear D. The CDR3 is 16 amino acids. V dropped 2 bases and J dropped 6 bases, with 14 bases sitting between them. CDR1 and CDR2 from the germline V gene are MNHEY and SVGAGI. CDR3 region: CASSYEISTGNSPLHF. The CDR3 coding sequence is TGTGCCAGCAGTTACGAGATCTCCACGGGTAATTCACCCCTCCACTTT.

The V gene is TRBV21-1, the J gene TRBJ2-7; the table's D call of TRBD1 was not tested on the DNA. TRBV21-1 is assigned pseudogene status. CDR3 size: 13 residues. This CDR3 reads CASSKDRTYEQYF. CDR3 sequence (DNA): TGTGCCAGCAGCAAAGACAGGACCTACGAGCAGTACTTC.

The rearrangement uses TRBV2 and TRBJ1-4, with D hard to call. CDR3 size: 14 residues. Trimming took off 6 bases at V and 1 base at J, with 9 bases between the two ends. Per germline, CDR1 SNHLY and CDR2 FYNNEI. This chain's CDR3 is CASRAQLTNEKLFF. The CDR3 bases are TGTGCCAGCAGGGCTCAGTTAACTAATGAAAAACTGTTTTTT.

The chain couples TRBV10-3 to TRBJ1-5; TRBD1 aligns across 8 bases. This CDR3 region has 13 residues. Per germline, CDR1 ENHRY and CDR2 SYGVKD. The J segment lost 4 bases and the V segment lost 4 bases, leaving 0 bases of the junction unmatched. Here the CDR3 reads CAISGTGNQPQHF. In DNA, the CDR3 is TGTGCCATCAGTGGGACAGGGAATCAGCCCCAGCATTTT.

This sequence joins TRBV7-6 and TRBJ2-7; a weak D match, TRBD1 (5 bases). V lost 0 bases and J 6 bases, leaving 15 bases between the germline ends. This CDR3 is 15 amino acids long. Per germline, CDR1 SGHVS and CDR2 FNYEAQ. The CDR3 spells CASSLAPHGRGEQYF. The CDR3, as DNA: TGTGCCAGCAGCTTAGCCCCCCATGGAAGGGGCGAGCAGTACTTC. The whole variable domain, filled in from reference TRBV7-6 and TRBJ2-7, reads GAGVSQSPRYKVTKRGQDVALRCDPISGHVSLYWYRQALGQGPEFLTYFNYEAQQDKSGLPNDRFSAERPEGSISTLTIQRTEQRDSAMYRCASSLAPHGRGEQYFGPGTRLTVT.

The chain carries TRBV5-1 and TRBJ2-5; 8 bases fit TRBD1. The CDR3 is 15 residues long. Germline V gives CDR1 SGHRS, CDR2 YFSETQ. The ends lost 2 bases at V and 4 bases at J; junction bases unmatched: 7. CDR3 loop: CASSLPTGGGETQYF. The CDR3 region has the DNA TGCGCCAGCAGCTTACCCACAGGGGGTGGAGAGACCCAGTACTTC.

The V gene is TRBV18, the J gene TRBJ2-4; possibly TRBD2 for D (6 bases). The germline V gene encodes CDR1 KGHSH and CDR2 LQKENI. The length of the CDR3 is 21 residues. With 0 bases removed from V and 0 bases from J, the gap between germline ends came to 24 bases. CDR3 sequence (DNA): TGTGCCAGCTCACCACCTATTTTTATTCCCGGGACTGAGATAGCCAAAAACATTCAGTACTTC. Protein product: CASSPPIFIPGTEIAKNIQYF. The whole variable domain, remainder taken from reference TRBV18 and TRBJ2-4, is NAGVMQNPRHLVRRRGQEARLRCSPMKGHSHVYWYRQLPEEGLKFMVYLQKENIIDESGMPKERFSAEFPKEGPSILRIQQVVRGDSAAYFCASSPPIFIPGTEIAKNIQYFGAGTRLSVL.

The chain recombines TRBV19 with TRBJ1-6, with TRBD1 identical over 8 bases. Germline assignment: CDR1 LNHDA and CDR2 SQIVND (reference sequence). Trimming removed 8 bases from V and 7 bases from J; junction bases left unmatched: 10. The CDR3 has 15 residues. The CDR3 here is CASRSGQGPNSPLHF. As DNA, the CDR3 is TGTGCCAGTCGATCAGGACAGGGTCCGAATTCACCCCTCCACTTT.

V gene TRBV14 combines with J gene TRBJ2-5; unclear D gene. Germline values: CDR1 SGHDN, CDR2 FVKESK. V shed 3 bases and J shed 0 bases, with 5 bases lying between them. The length of the CDR3 is 13 residues. The CDR3 bases are TGTGCCAGCAGCCATCCTTACCAAGAGACCCAGTACTTC. It yields the protein CASSHPYQETQYF.

The chain employs TRBV6-2 or TRBV6-3 and TRBJ2-5, with a weak D call TRBD2 (6 bases). CDR1 is MNHEY and CDR2 is SVGEGT in the germline V gene. With 2 bases removed from V and 5 bases from J, the gap between germline ends came to 9 bases. The CDR3 is 13 amino acids. The CDR3: CASSYRGLETQYF. In DNA form, the CDR3 reads TGTGCCAGCAGTTACCGGGGGTTGGAGACCCAGTACTTC.

The chain employs TRBV5-5 and TRBJ1-2, with 7 bases fitting TRBD1. This CDR3 contains 15 residues. The junction had 8 bases not matched to a gene; V was cut back by 4 bases and J by 2 bases. Germline V gene lookup returns CDR1 SGHKS and CDR2 YYEKEE (reference sequence). Here the CDR3 reads CASSVGPGQNYGYTF. The CDR3, as DNA: TGTGCCAGCAGCGTGGGTCCGGGACAGAACTATGGCTACACCTTC.

The chain links TRBV4-1 to TRBJ1-1, with D unresolved. Germline values: CDR1 MGHRA, CDR2 YSYEKL. This CDR3 region has 13 residues. The V end lost 3 bases, the J end lost 5 bases, and 10 bases lay between the germline ends. CDR3 nucleotide sequence: TGCGCCAGCAGCCATCCGGGGAATACTGAAGCTTTCTTT. Protein sequence: CASSHPGNTEAFF.

Only one count was recorded for this clone. This chain connects TRBV5-1 to TRBJ2-7; D gene unclear. From germline, CDR1 is SGHRS and CDR2 YFSETQ. The V end lost 0 bases, the J end lost 3 bases, and 7 bases lay between the germline ends. This CDR3 has 13 residues. CDR3 protein: CASSLGQIYEQYF. The CDR3 DNA is TGCGCCAGCAGCTTGGGCCAGATCTACGAGCAGTACTTC.

The rearrangement joins TRBV15 to TRBJ2-2, with TRBD2 matching over 9 bases. The CDR3 has 17 residues. The germline gives CDR1 LNHNV, CDR2 YYDKDF (reference sequence). Losses at the gene ends were 0 bases for V and 8 bases for J; bases not matched to a gene: 10. DNA for the CDR3: TGTGCCACCAGCAGAGATCCGCATGGTAGCGGGAGAGGGGAGCTGTTTTTT. This sequence encodes CATSRDPHGSGRGELFF.

This clone was seen only a few times. The V call is TRBV29-1, the J call TRBJ2-5; 7 nucleotides match TRBD1. The CDR3 loop spans 12 amino acids. The V segment lost 2 bases and the J segment 5 bases; nucleotides outside the gene matches: 2. Germline V gene data show CDR1 as SQVTM and CDR2 as ANQGSEA. The CDR3 loop is CSVERQGETQYF. CDR3 DNA sequence: TGCAGCGTTGAACGACAGGGCGAGACCCAGTACTTC.

This sequence joins TRBV27 and TRBJ1-6; weak D call: TRBD1 (6 bases). Germline values: CDR1 MNHEY, CDR2 SMNVEV (reference sequence). The CDR3 extends over 15 amino acids. With 2 bases removed from V and 7 bases from J, the gap between germline ends came to 12 bases. CDR3 nucleotides: TGTGCCAGCAGTTTAACGGGACACACGAATTCACCCCTCCACTTT. Amino acids: CASSLTGHTNSPLHF.

This clone was counted between two and nine times. The CDR3 loop reads CASSLTGNTEAFF. The CDR3 coding sequence is TGTGCCAGCAGCTTGACAGGGAACACTGAAGCTTTCTTT. The gene calls are TRBV7-9 and TRBJ1-1; TRBD1 is a possible D gene (6 bases). The CDR3 contains 13 residues. The germline CDR1 and CDR2 sequences are SEHNR and FQNEAQ (reference sequence). V dropped 3 bases and J dropped 1 base, with 6 bases sitting between them.

The chain employs TRBV5-6 and TRBJ1-3, with 9 positions matching TRBD1. J gave up 7 bases and V 6 bases, and 5 bases lay outside the gene matches. The germline gives CDR1 SGHDT, CDR2 YYEEEE. The CDR3 loop spans 13 amino acids. The CDR3 here is CASTIDRGNTIYF. CDR3 sequence (DNA): TGTGCCAGCACCATTGACAGGGGGAACACCATATATTTT.

The chain has TRBV11-2 and TRBJ2-4; 7 bases match TRBD2. CDR1 and CDR2 (germline): SGHAT, FQNNGV. The V gene end was trimmed by 0 bases and the J gene end by 0 bases; junction bases not matched to a gene: 5. CDR3 length equals 17 residues. CDR3 residues: CASSLDGGYLAKNIQYF. For the CDR3, the DNA is TGTGCCAGCAGCTTAGACGGGGGGTACCTAGCCAAAAACATTCAGTACTTC.

The chain is built from TRBV5-4 and TRBJ2-7; tentatively, D is TRBD2 (7 bases). Between the trimmed V and J ends, which lost 4 bases and 5 bases, there was a span of 16 bases. CDR1 is SGHNT and CDR2 is YYREEE in the germline V gene (reference sequence). This CDR3 comprises 14 residues. DNA of the CDR3: TGTGCCAGCAGCGATCTTGGGGGGGCTGACGAGCAGTACTTC. Its protein is CASSDLGGADEQYF.

The sample holds one count of this clone. V and J are TRBV3-1 (or the pseudogene TRBV3-2) and TRBJ1-1; no firm D call. The CDR3 is 12 amino acids. Between the trimmed V and J ends, which lost 9 bases and 0 bases, there was a span of 8 bases. Germline V gives CDR1 LGHDT, CDR2 YNNKEL (reference sequence). The CDR3 nucleotides read TGTGCCAGTAACGGTGTGAACACTGAAGCTTTCTTT. This encodes CASNGVNTEAFF.